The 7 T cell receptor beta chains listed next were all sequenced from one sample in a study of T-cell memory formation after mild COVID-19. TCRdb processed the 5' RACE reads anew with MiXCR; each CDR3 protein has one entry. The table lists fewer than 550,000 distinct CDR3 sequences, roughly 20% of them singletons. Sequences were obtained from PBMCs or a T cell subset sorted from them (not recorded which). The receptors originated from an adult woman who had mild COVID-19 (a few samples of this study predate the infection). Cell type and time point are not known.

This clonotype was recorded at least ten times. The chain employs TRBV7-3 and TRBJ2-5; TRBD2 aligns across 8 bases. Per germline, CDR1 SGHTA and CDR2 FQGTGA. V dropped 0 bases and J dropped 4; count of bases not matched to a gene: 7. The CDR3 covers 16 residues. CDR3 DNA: TGTGCCAGCAGCTTAACGCGAACTAGCGGCACAGAGACCCAGTACTTC. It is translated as CASSLTRTSGTETQYF.

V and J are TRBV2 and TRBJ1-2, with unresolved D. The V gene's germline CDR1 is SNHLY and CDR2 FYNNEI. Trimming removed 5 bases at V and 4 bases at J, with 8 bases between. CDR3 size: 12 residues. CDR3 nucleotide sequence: TGTGCCAGCAGTTTACTTAGCTATGGCTACACCTTC. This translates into CASSLLSYGYTF.

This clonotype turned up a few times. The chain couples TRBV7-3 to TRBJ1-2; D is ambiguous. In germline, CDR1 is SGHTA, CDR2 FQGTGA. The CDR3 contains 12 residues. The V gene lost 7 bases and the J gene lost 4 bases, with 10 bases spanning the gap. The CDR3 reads CASTNTTYGYTF. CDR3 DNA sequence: TGTGCCAGCACCAATACCACCTATGGCTACACCTTC.

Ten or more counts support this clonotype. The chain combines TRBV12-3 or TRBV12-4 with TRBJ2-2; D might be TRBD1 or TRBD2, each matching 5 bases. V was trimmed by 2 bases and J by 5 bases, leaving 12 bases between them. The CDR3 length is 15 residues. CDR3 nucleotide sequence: TGTGCCAGCAGTTTATGGGGGAGTGGAACCGGGGAGCTGTTTTTT. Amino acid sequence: CASSLWGSGTGELFF.

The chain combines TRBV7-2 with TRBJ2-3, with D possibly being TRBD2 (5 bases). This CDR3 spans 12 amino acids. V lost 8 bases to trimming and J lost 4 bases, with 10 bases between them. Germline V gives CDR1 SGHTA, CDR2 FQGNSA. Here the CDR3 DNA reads TGTGCCAGCGGGAGTCCCCCAGATACGCAGTATTTT. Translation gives CASGSPPDTQYF.

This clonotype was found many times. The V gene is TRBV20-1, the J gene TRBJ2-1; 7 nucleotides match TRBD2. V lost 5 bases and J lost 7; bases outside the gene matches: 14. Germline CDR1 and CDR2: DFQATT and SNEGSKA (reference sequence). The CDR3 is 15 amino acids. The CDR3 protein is CSAERGRGIRNEQFF. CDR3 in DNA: TGCAGTGCTGAACGCGGGAGAGGTATTAGGAATGAGCAGTTCTTC.

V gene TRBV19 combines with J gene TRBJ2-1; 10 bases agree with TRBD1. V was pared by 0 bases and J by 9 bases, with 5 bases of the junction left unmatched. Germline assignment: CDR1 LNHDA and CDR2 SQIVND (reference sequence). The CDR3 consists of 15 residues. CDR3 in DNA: TGTGCCAGTAGTATAGAAGGGACAGGGGATCCTGAGCAGTTCTTC. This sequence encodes CASSIEGTGDPEQFF.